This T cell receptor beta chain comes out of a study of shared clonotypes between healthy human individuals. Study information: Every donor yielded three CD4 naive, three CD4 memory, two CD8 naive and one CD8 memory plate.

Libraries were prepared by immunoSEQ multiplex PCR; TCRdb keeps only in-frame clonotypes and omits some of them. Found here are some 2 million clones, about 95% of them singletons; the top ten hold 0.9% to 1.3%. CD8 cells classed as naive were CD45RO-negative and positively selected for CCR7, excluding terminally differentiated effector memory CD45RA+ cells. Study outcomes and limitations: Measured sharing among donors was expected to vary with sequencing depth.

As for this clone: The antigen is unknown.

The receptor's source is a man aged 18 to 30 in good health. The sequencing input was naive CD8+ T cells sorted from blood.

The CDR3 spells CASSARLNEQYF. Here the CDR3 DNA reads TGTGCCAGCAGCGCACGGTTGAACGAGCAGTACTTC. The V gene is TRBV13, the J gene TRBJ2-7; no definite D call. Germline CDR1 reads PRHDT; CDR2 reads FYEKMQ (reference sequence). The V end was cut by 5 bases, the J end by 5 bases, with 10 bases between. The CDR3 length is 12 residues.